These 30 T cell receptor beta chains were sequenced from one sample in a study of blood T cell repertoires in COVID-19. Libraries were prepared by immunoSEQ multiplex PCR; TCRdb keeps only in-frame clonotypes and omits some of them. The table has approximately 190,000 clones, roughly 89% seen once. Sequencing was performed on PBMCs or T cells enriched from blood (not recorded which). These receptors all come from a woman in her thirties who had been exposed to COVID-19.

The rearrangement links TRBV5-4 to TRBJ1-3, with TRBD1 identical over 10 bases. CDR1 SGHNT and CDR2 YYREEE come from the germline V gene (reference sequence). The CDR3 runs to 14 residues. J was trimmed by 6 bases and V by 4 bases; bases with no gene match: 4. CDR3 region: CASSETGGENTIYF. The CDR3, as DNA: TGTGCCAGCAGCGAGACAGGGGGCGAAAACACCATATATTTT.

The chain couples TRBV5-1 to TRBJ2-5, with 10 nucleotides matching TRBD1. This CDR3 comprises 15 residues. The germline gives CDR1 SGHRS, CDR2 YFSETQ. V trimming: 2 bases; J trimming: 3 bases; junction bases outside the gene matches: 4. The CDR3 here is CASSFSGTGEETQYF. In nucleotides, the CDR3 is TGCGCCAGCAGCTTTTCCGGGACAGGGGAAGAGACCCAGTACTTC.

The genes are TRBV19 and TRBJ2-5; weak D call: TRBD1 (6 bases). V shed 5 bases and J shed 1 base, with 14 bases lying between them. CDR3 length: 15 residues. Germline CDR1 reads LNHDA; CDR2 reads SQIVND (reference sequence). The CDR3 loop reads CASSGGRTAQETQYF. Here the CDR3 DNA reads TGTGCCAGTAGTGGGGGTAGGACAGCCCAAGAGACCCAGTACTTC.

The gene calls are TRBV6-6 and TRBJ2-1; tentatively, D is TRBD1 (5 bases). The CDR3 has 15 residues. The germline V and J ends were trimmed by 4 bases and 6 bases, with 16 bases remaining between them. CDR1 is MNHNY and CDR2 is SVGAGI in the germline V gene (reference sequence). This chain's CDR3 is CASSWGQSHPNEQFF. The DNA for the CDR3 is TGTGCCAGCAGTTGGGGCCAAAGTCATCCCAATGAGCAGTTCTTC.

The chain has TRBV7-9 and TRBJ2-7, with a possible D match to TRBD2 (6 bases). Germline CDR1 and CDR2: SEHNR and FQNEAQ (reference sequence). The CDR3 has 13 residues. Trimming removed 5 bases from V and 3 bases from J, with 11 bases in between. Written as DNA, the CDR3 is TGTGCCAGCAGCCCCCTCGGGAGCTACGAGCAGTACTTC. This sequence encodes CASSPLGSYEQYF.

In nucleotides, the CDR3 is TGTGCCAGCAGCCTACAGGGTAGGGATTCACCCCTCCACTTT. It is translated as CASSLQGRDSPLHF. This rearrangement joins TRBV6-5 to TRBJ1-6; D perhaps matches TRBD1 (6 bases). The V gene's germline CDR1 is MNHEY and CDR2 SVGAGI. CDR3 length: 14 residues. The germline V and J ends were trimmed by 6 bases and 8 bases, with 14 bases remaining between them.

Points on this clone: Within the sample, other DNA sequences also encode this same CDR3. This chain links TRBV18 with TRBJ1-2; 9 bases fit TRBD1. Germline V gene data show CDR1 as KGHSH and CDR2 as LQKENI. Losses at the gene ends were 3 bases for V and 2 bases for J; bases not matched to a gene: 4. This CDR3 has 15 amino acids. The CDR3 DNA reads as TGTGCCAGCTCACCGGGACAGGGCCCCAACTATGGCTACACCTTC. Its protein is CASSPGQGPNYGYTF.

This chain uses TRBV7-2 with TRBJ1-2; perhaps TRBD1 as D (6 bases). CDR1 and CDR2 from the germline V gene are SGHTA and FQGNSA. This CDR3 has 14 amino acids. The ends were cut back, 4 bases at V and 8 bases at J, with 17 bases in the middle. The CDR3 DNA follows: TGTGCCAGCAGCTCGCGCTCAGGGGCCTTCGGCTACACCTTC. It codes for CASSSRSGAFGYTF.

The rearrangement links TRBV27 to TRBJ2-7; D gene ambiguous. This CDR3 is built from 11 residues. Trimming left V 9 bases short and J 6 bases short, with 12 bases between. CDR1 and CDR2 from the germline V gene are MNHEY and SMNVEV (reference sequence). The CDR3 bases are TGTGCCAGTGGCCTATCGGGCGAGCAGTACTTC. Its protein is CASGLSGEQYF.

This clone was recorded a few times. The chain has TRBV6-5 and TRBJ1-1; D unresolved. Looked up from germline, CDR1 is MNHEY and CDR2 is SVGAGI. CDR3 length equals 16 residues. V lost 2 bases and J lost 0, with 13 bases in between. The CDR3 nucleotides are TGTGCCAGCAGTTACGGGCAGACGCGCTTGAACACTGAAGCTTTCTTT. Its protein is CASSYGQTRLNTEAFF.

This chain joins TRBV6-2 or TRBV6-3 and TRBJ2-2, with D maybe TRBD2 (6 bases). The V end was cut by 6 bases, the J end by 6 bases, with 20 bases between. The germline V gene has CDR1 MNHEY and CDR2 SVGEGT. The CDR3 spans 16 residues. The CDR3 spells CASSPGGVKGPGELFF. The CDR3 DNA reads as TGTGCCAGCAGCCCTGGCGGGGTTAAGGGGCCCGGGGAGCTGTTTTTT.

The chain has TRBV6-5 and TRBJ1-1; D is possibly TRBD1 (5 bases). The germline V gene encodes CDR1 MNHEY and CDR2 SVGAGI. The CDR3 is 15 residues long. V was pared by 2 bases and J by 2 bases, with 12 bases between. CDR3 protein: CASSYRRGPNTEAFF. CDR3 bases: TGTGCCAGCAGTTACCGGCGGGGACCTAACACTGAAGCTTTCTTT.

The chain uses TRBV6-2 or TRBV6-3 and TRBJ2-7, with TRBD1 matching 7 bases. The CDR3 runs 15 residues. Per the germline V gene, CDR1 is MNHEY and CDR2 is SVGEGT. V was clipped by 2 bases and J by 0 bases; unmatched bases: 4. The CDR3 nucleotides are TGTGCCAGCAGTTACCTCGCAGGGGGCTCCTACGAGCAGTACTTC. The encoded protein is CASSYLAGGSYEQYF.

This chain links TRBV7-7 with TRBJ2-1; 8 positions agree with TRBD2. V shed 4 bases, J shed 0 bases, and the junction held 14 bases outside the gene matches. This CDR3 region has 19 residues. Germline V gives CDR1 SSHAT, CDR2 FNYEAQ (reference sequence). The CDR3 spells CASSSSGGPFPTSYNEQFF. DNA for the CDR3: TGTGCCAGCAGCTCCTCGGGGGGGCCGTTCCCAACCTCCTACAATGAGCAGTTCTTC.

The chain employs TRBV29-1 and TRBJ1-5, with unresolved D. Germline V CDR1 and CDR2: SQVTM, ANQGSEA. Trimming removed 3 bases at V and 6 bases at J, with 12 bases between. The length of the CDR3 is 13 residues. CDR3 region: CSVDTGKGQPQHF. Here the CDR3 DNA reads TGCAGCGTTGATACGGGGAAGGGTCAGCCCCAGCATTTT.

Written as DNA, the CDR3 is TGTGCCAGTAGCTTACTAGCGGGGCTCCACGAGCAGTACTTC. It encodes CASSLLAGLHEQYF. This chain connects TRBV19 to TRBJ2-7; 10 bases agree with TRBD2. The CDR3 runs to 14 residues. The germline gives CDR1 LNHDA, CDR2 SQIVND (reference sequence). Trimming at V came to 6 bases and at J to 5 bases, leaving 7 bases not matched to a gene.

The chain recombines TRBV27 with TRBJ2-6; D unclear. Germline CDR1 reads MNHEY; CDR2 reads SMNVEV (reference sequence). Trimming stripped 4 bases from V and 0 bases from J, with 7 bases between. This CDR3 spans 15 amino acids. In nucleotides, the CDR3 is TGTGCCAGCAGTTCTATAAACTCTGGGGCCAACGTCCTGACTTTC. Residues: CASSSINSGANVLTF.

This chain links TRBV5-5 with TRBJ1-5; perhaps TRBD1 as D (6 bases). CDR3 size: 15 residues. Trimming took off 1 base at V and 3 bases at J, with 11 bases between the two ends. CDR1 is SGHKS, CDR2 YYEKEE, per germline (reference sequence). CDR3 amino acids: CASSLLGDTNQPQHF. CDR3 nucleotides: TGTGCCAGCAGCTTGCTGGGGGACACCAATCAGCCCCAGCATTTT.

The chain recombines TRBV4-3 with TRBJ2-5; 8 bases align to TRBD1. V shed 1 base and J 4 bases; nucleotides not matched to a gene: 5. This CDR3 comprises 15 residues. Germline V gives CDR1 LGHNA, CDR2 YSLEER. The CDR3 sequence is CASSQGDRFGETQYF. CDR3 DNA: TGCGCCAGCAGCCAAGGGGACAGGTTCGGAGAGACCCAGTACTTC.

V is TRBV5-1 and J is TRBJ2-6, with D possibly TRBD2 on 5 matching bases. CDR3 size: 17 residues. Between the trimmed V and J ends, which lost 2 bases and 0 bases, there was a span of 12 bases. Looked up from germline, CDR1 is SGHRS and CDR2 is YFSETQ. Here the CDR3 DNA reads TGCGCCAGCAGCTTCGGGTTCGAGGGCTCTGGGGCCAACGTCCTGACTTTC. This sequence encodes CASSFGFEGSGANVLTF.

The chain has TRBV19 and TRBJ1-2; 7 nucleotides align to TRBD1. The CDR3 spans 14 residues. Germline CDR1 LNHDA, CDR2 SQIVND (reference sequence). V was clipped by 3 bases and J by 3 bases; unmatched bases: 4. The CDR3, as DNA: TGTGCCAGTAGTATCCGGGACAGCGACTATGGCTACACCTTC. Protein product: CASSIRDSDYGYTF.

The chain combines TRBV29-1 with TRBJ1-2, with D uncertain. Germline V gene data show CDR1 as SQVTM and CDR2 as ANQGSEA. The CDR3 is made up of 15 amino acids. Trimming took off 1 base at V and 2 bases at J, with 14 bases between the two ends. In DNA, the CDR3 is TGCAGCGTTGAAGGCCCCCTCGACACCAACTATGGCTACACCTTC. This encodes CSVEGPLDTNYGYTF.

This clone has just one count. The chain uses TRBV10-3 and TRBJ2-1, with TRBD1 identical over 7 bases. The germline CDR1 and CDR2 sequences are ENHRY and SYGVKD. V shed 10 bases and J 5 bases; nucleotides not matched to a gene: 11. CDR3 length: 14 residues. The CDR3 loop reads CATTQGERNNEQFF. CDR3 nucleotides: TGTGCCACCACTCAGGGGGAAAGGAACAATGAGCAGTTCTTC.

V usage is TRBV6-5 and J usage is TRBJ1-1; 10 positions match TRBD1. Germline V gene data show CDR1 as MNHEY and CDR2 as SVGAGI. Germline trimming cut 8 bases from V and 6 bases from J; bases unmatched to any gene: 9. CDR3 size: 14 residues. CDR3 in amino acids: CASESDRGISEAFF. The DNA of the CDR3 is TGTGCCAGCGAATCGGACAGGGGGATTTCTGAAGCTTTCTTT.

The chain couples TRBV11-3 to TRBJ1-1, with a weak D call TRBD1 (5 bases). V lost 5 bases and J lost 11, with 6 bases in between. This CDR3 has 9 amino acids. The germline gives CDR1 SGHNT, CDR2 YENEEA. The CDR3 sequence: CASSPGAFF. The CDR3 coding sequence is TGTGCCAGCAGCCCAGGGGCTTTCTTT.

The rearrangement links TRBV7-2 to TRBJ2-1, with TRBD2 matching over 11 bases. Looked up from germline, CDR1 is SGHTA and CDR2 is FQGNSA. This CDR3 comprises 15 residues. The ends lost 1 base at V and 15 bases at J; junction bases unmatched: 11. As DNA, the CDR3 is TGTGCCAGCAGCTTAGGAGCTAGCGGGGGGTCCCTCCCGTTCTTC. It specifies CASSLGASGGSLPFF. Looking up the rest from reference TRBV7-2 and TRBJ2-1 gives the full variable domain: GAGVSQSPSNKVTEKGKDVELRCDPISGHTALYWYRQSLGQGLEFLIYFQGNSAPDKSGLPSDRFSAERTGGSVSTLTIQRTQQEDSAVYLCASSLGASGGSLPFFGPGTRLTVL.

The genes are TRBV5-1 and TRBJ2-3; 10 bases agree with TRBD1. The CDR3 spans 14 residues. Per the germline V gene, CDR1 is SGHRS and CDR2 is YFSETQ. V lost 4 bases to trimming and J lost 6 bases; unmatched junction nucleotides: 5. CDR3 in DNA: TGCGCCAGCAGCGGGGGGACAGGGGCGGATACGCAGTATTTT. This encodes CASSGGTGADTQYF.

The chain carries TRBV12-3 or TRBV12-4 and TRBJ2-1, with a tentative D call TRBD2 (5 bases). Trimming shortened V by 4 bases and J by 8 bases, and 9 bases separated the two germline ends. The CDR3 runs 12 residues. This CDR3 is CASSSGLDEQFF. DNA of the CDR3: TGTGCCAGCAGTTCCGGACTTGATGAGCAGTTCTTC.

CDR3 sequence (DNA): TGTGCCAGCAGCGTATCCAGCGGGGGTGGTCGAAATGAGCAGTTCTTC. Its translation: CASSVSSGGGRNEQFF. This chain joins TRBV9 and TRBJ2-1; 8 bases match TRBD2. Germline V lookup: CDR1 SGDLS, CDR2 YYNGEE. The CDR3 consists of 16 residues. With 1 base clipped from V and 7 bases from J, the junction kept 10 bases outside the gene matches. Looking up the rest from reference TRBV9 and TRBJ2-1 gives the full variable domain: DSGVTQTPKHLITATGQRVTLRCSPRSGDLSVYWYQQSLDQGLQFLIQYYNGEERAKGNILERFSAQQFPDLHSELNLSSLELGDSALYFCASSVSSGGGRNEQFFGPGTRLTVL.

This chain joins TRBV2 and TRBJ2-7; D is unclear. This CDR3 spans 10 amino acids. V lost 6 bases, J lost 4 bases, and 4 bases lay in between. The germline CDR1 and CDR2 sequences are SNHLY and FYNNEI. CDR3 in amino acids: CASREYEQYF. DNA for the CDR3: TGTGCCAGCAGGGAGTACGAGCAGTACTTC.